This entry lists 29 T cell receptor beta chains sequenced from one sample in a study of blood T cell repertoires in COVID-19. Data came from immunoSEQ multiplex PCR; TCRdb stores just in-frame clones and leaves some out. The repertoire holds roughly 250,000 clones, with about 88% as singletons. The sequenced sample was peripheral blood. Receptor source: a woman in her thirties or forties who had recovered from COVID-19.

The chain carries TRBV18 and TRBJ2-2, with 11 bases lining up with TRBD2. The CDR3 covers 18 residues. V dropped 0 bases and J dropped 6; count of bases not matched to a gene: 9. Germline CDR1 is KGHSH and CDR2 is LQKENI. This CDR3 is CASSPPKSTSGTPGELFF. CDR3 DNA sequence: TGTGCCAGCTCACCACCGAAATCGACTAGCGGGACCCCCGGGGAGCTGTTTTTT. Drawing the rest from reference TRBV18 and TRBJ2-2, the complete variable domain is NAGVMQNPRHLVRRRGQEARLRCSPMKGHSHVYWYRQLPEEGLKFMVYLQKENIIDESGMPKERFSAEFPKEGPSILRIQQVVRGDSAAYFCASSPPKSTSGTPGELFFGEGSRLTVL.

In nucleotides, the CDR3 is TGTGCCAGCAGCGTTGGACAGGGGGTCAAGACCCAGTACTTC. Translated, it gives CASSVGQGVKTQYF. The rearrangement links TRBV9 to TRBJ2-5; 10 positions match TRBD1. The V segment lost 2 bases and the J segment 6 bases; nucleotides outside the gene matches: 4. The CDR3 sequence is 14 residues long. Germline values: CDR1 SGDLS, CDR2 YYNGEE.

The chain recombines TRBV27 with TRBJ2-7; 14 bases agree with TRBD2. The CDR3 runs 14 residues. V dropped 5 bases and J dropped 8; count of bases not matched to a gene: 5. Germline values: CDR1 MNHEY, CDR2 SMNVEV (reference sequence). The CDR3 reads CASSVGLAGDKQYF. CDR3 in DNA: TGTGCCAGCAGTGTGGGACTAGCGGGGGATAAGCAGTACTTC.

The gene calls are TRBV5-6 and TRBJ1-5, with TRBD1 as a possible D gene (5 bases). CDR1 is SGHDT and CDR2 is YYEEEE in the germline V gene. The germline V and J ends were trimmed by 1 base and 6 bases, with 14 bases remaining between them. There are 15 residues in the CDR3. The CDR3 DNA reads TGTGCCAGCAGCTTGTCAGGAGGGGTAATTCAGCCCCAGCATTTT. It encodes CASSLSGGVIQPQHF.

In its sample, this clone was seen once. The V gene is TRBV11-1, the J gene TRBJ2-2, with no clear D. Germline assignment: CDR1 SGHAT and CDR2 FQDESV (reference sequence). This CDR3 spans 14 amino acids. V was trimmed by 1 base and J by 4 bases, leaving 7 bases between them. The CDR3 reads CASSLVAATGELFF. CDR3 nucleotides: TGTGCCAGCAGCTTAGTAGCAGCCACCGGGGAGCTGTTTTTT.

The gene calls are TRBV19 and TRBJ1-1; TRBD1 might be the D (6 bases). Germline CDR1 and CDR2: LNHDA and SQIVND (reference sequence). This CDR3 has 14 residues. Trimming left V 4 bases short and J 5 bases short, with 14 bases between. Here the CDR3 reads CASSRSRDKTEAFF. The DNA of the CDR3 is TGTGCCAGTAGTAGGTCCAGGGACAAAACTGAAGCTTTCTTT.

The chain links TRBV19 to TRBJ2-1; tentatively, D is TRBD2 (5 bases). This CDR3 spans 15 amino acids. Germline loops: CDR1 LNHDA, CDR2 SQIVND (reference sequence). Trimming removed 3 bases at V and 2 bases at J, with 11 bases between. The CDR3 DNA reads TGTGCCAGTAGTATTGAGGCACTAGCCTACAATGAGCAGTTCTTC. It is translated as CASSIEALAYNEQFF.

The chain recombines TRBV2 with TRBJ2-7; D call uncertain. The CDR3 contains 13 residues. With 4 bases removed from V and 4 bases from J, the gap between germline ends came to 11 bases. Germline CDR1 reads SNHLY; CDR2 reads FYNNEI. The CDR3 spells CASSVQAQYEQYF. CDR3 bases: TGTGCCAGCAGTGTCCAGGCGCAATACGAGCAGTACTTC.

The chain is built from TRBV29-1 and TRBJ2-1; TRBD1 matches 8 bases. V was pared by 7 bases and J by 12 bases, with 8 bases of the junction left unmatched. Germline V CDR1 and CDR2: SQVTM, ANQGSEA. This CDR3 comprises 11 residues. This chain's CDR3 is CSGTYGTGQFF. The CDR3 DNA sequence: TGCAGCGGAACCTATGGGACAGGGCAGTTCTTC.

The CDR3 loop is CASSVGVDSTDTQYF. The CDR3 DNA reads TGTGCCAGCAGCGTCGGGGTTGACAGCACAGATACGCAGTATTTT. The chain carries TRBV9 and TRBJ2-3, with a tentative D call TRBD2 (5 bases). V gave up 2 bases and J gave up 0 bases, with 10 bases separating them. The CDR3 sequence is 15 residues long. CDR1 is SGDLS, CDR2 YYNGEE, per germline. The variable domain in full, with the rest retrieved from reference TRBV9 and TRBJ2-3, is DSGVTQTPKHLITATGQRVTLRCSPRSGDLSVYWYQQSLDQGLQFLIQYYNGEERAKGNILERFSAQQFPDLHSELNLSSLELGDSALYFCASSVGVDSTDTQYFGPGTRLTVL.

The chain employs TRBV25-1 and TRBJ2-5, with TRBD1 matching 7 bases. The CDR3 has 14 amino acids. The germline gives CDR1 MGHDK, CDR2 SYGVNS. The V and J ends lost 3 bases and 4 bases, in that order; junction bases with no gene match: 5. The CDR3 DNA follows: TGTGCCAGCAGTGATTATGACAGGGTAGAGACCCAGTACTTC. This codes for CASSDYDRVETQYF.

CDR3 region: CASRDRGGNYGYTF. The CDR3 bases are TGTGCCAGCAGGGACAGGGGTGGAAACTATGGCTACACCTTC. The rearrangement links TRBV6-5 to TRBJ1-2; 9 bases line up with TRBD1. The CDR3 is made up of 14 amino acids. CDR1 is MNHEY, CDR2 SVGAGI, per germline. V was clipped by 6 bases and J by 2 bases; unmatched bases: 4.

In its sample, this clone was seen a few times. This chain uses TRBV2 with TRBJ1-2, with unresolved D. Germline V gives CDR1 SNHLY, CDR2 FYNNEI. Trimming shortened V by 6 bases and J by 1 base, and 6 bases separated the two germline ends. The CDR3 is made up of 12 amino acids. For the CDR3, the DNA is TGTGCCAGCAGACTAATTAACTATGGCTACACCTTC. Translated: CASRLINYGYTF.

The chain combines TRBV5-1 with TRBJ1-1; D remains ambiguous. V lost 0 bases, J lost 1 base, and 7 bases lay in between. Germline V lookup: CDR1 SGHRS, CDR2 YFSETQ. This CDR3 spans 14 amino acids. As DNA, the CDR3 is TGCGCCAGCAGCTTGGCTACGGGGAACACTGAAGCTTTCTTT. Translation: CASSLATGNTEAFF. The full variable domain, its missing parts supplied by reference TRBV5-1 and TRBJ1-1, is KAGVTQTPRYLIKTRGQQVTLSCSPISGHRSVSWYQQTPGQGLQFLFEYFSETQRNKGNFPGRFSGRQFSNSRSEMNVSTLELGDSALYLCASSLATGNTEAFFGQGTRLTVV.

The chain carries TRBV28 and TRBJ1-3, with 7 bases fitting TRBD1. This CDR3 is 14 amino acids long. The trim removed 4 bases at V and 0 bases at J, leaving 0 bases unmatched. Germline V lookup: CDR1 MDHEN, CDR2 SYDVKM. Here the CDR3 reads CASSWDSSGNTIYF. The DNA of the CDR3 is TGTGCCAGCAGTTGGGACAGCTCTGGAAACACCATATATTTT.

The V and J genes are TRBV6-2 or TRBV6-3 and TRBJ2-3, with 11 bases that match TRBD2. Germline V lookup: CDR1 MNHEY, CDR2 SVGEGT. The CDR3 has 18 amino acids. After removal of 0 bases from V and 0 bases from J, the junction contained 5 bases not matched to a gene. The CDR3 DNA follows: TGTGCCAGCAGTTACTCGATAACTAGCGGGGGTAGCACAGATACGCAGTATTTT. This encodes CASSYSITSGGSTDTQYF.

The chain combines TRBV7-6 with TRBJ2-7; D is perhaps TRBD1 (5 bases). CDR3 length: 15 amino acids. Trimming removed 2 bases at V and 0 bases at J, with 11 bases between. Germline CDR1 is SGHVS and CDR2 is FNYEAQ. The CDR3 coding sequence is TGTGCCAGCAGCTTACAGGGTGAGAGCTCCTACGAGCAGTACTTC. This translates into CASSLQGESSYEQYF.

The V call is TRBV6-2 or TRBV6-3, the J call TRBJ1-1; 7 bases are shared with TRBD1. With V trimmed by 2 bases and J by 1 base, 7 bases remained unmatched. CDR1 MNHEY and CDR2 SVGEGT come from the germline V gene. CDR3 size: 16 residues. CDR3 residues: CASSYPGQTSNTEAFF. The CDR3 nucleotides are TGTGCCAGCAGTTACCCGGGACAGACGTCGAACACTGAAGCTTTCTTT.

The sample holds one count of this clone. In DNA, the CDR3 is TGTGCCAGCCGGAGGTCAGTGGAGGGATACAATGAGCAGTTCTTC. Its translation: CASRRSVEGYNEQFF. The V call is TRBV27, the J call TRBJ2-1; possibly TRBD2 for D (6 bases). This CDR3 is built from 15 residues. CDR1 and CDR2 from the germline V gene are MNHEY and SMNVEV (reference sequence). V was cut by 8 bases and J by 4 bases, with 18 bases left in between.

The rearrangement joins TRBV5-1 to TRBJ2-5, with D unresolved. Germline-derived CDR1 and CDR2 are SGHRS and YFSETQ. V lost 0 bases and J 4 bases, leaving 7 bases between the germline ends. This CDR3 spans 13 amino acids. In nucleotides, the CDR3 is TGCGCCAGCAGCTTGGGGCAAAGAGAGACCCAGTACTTC. It encodes CASSLGQRETQYF. The full variable domain, completed using reference TRBV5-1 and TRBJ2-5, is KAGVTQTPRYLIKTRGQQVTLSCSPISGHRSVSWYQQTPGQGLQFLFEYFSETQRNKGNFPGRFSGRQFSNSRSEMNVSTLELGDSALYLCASSLGQRETQYFGPGTRLLVL.

The chain joins TRBV6-6 to TRBJ1-4; TRBD1 might be the D (6 bases). This CDR3 region has 15 residues. Per the germline V gene, CDR1 is MNHNY and CDR2 is SVGAGI (reference sequence). V lost 4 bases, J lost 3 bases, and 12 bases lay in between. CDR3 amino acids: CASSSIGTPNEKLFF. CDR3 DNA sequence: TGTGCCAGCAGTTCAATCGGGACACCTAATGAAAAACTGTTTTTT.

With respect to this clone: In the same sample, other DNA sequences code for this CDR3. V is TRBV19 and J is TRBJ1-2; D perhaps matches TRBD1 (6 bases). V was pared by 0 bases and J by 5 bases, with 7 bases between. The CDR3 spans 13 residues. Germline loops: CDR1 LNHDA, CDR2 SQIVND (reference sequence). The CDR3 sequence is CASSIDRGYGYTF. The CDR3 bases are TGTGCCAGTAGTATAGACAGGGGTTATGGCTACACCTTC.

This chain connects TRBV6-6 to TRBJ2-1; the D gene is possibly TRBD1 (5 bases). V gave up 5 bases and J gave up 0 bases, with 11 bases separating them. The CDR3 is 15 amino acids. Germline CDR1 reads MNHNY; CDR2 reads SVGAGI (reference sequence). The DNA of the CDR3 is TGTGCCAGCAGTGGGTACAGGAGCTCCTACAATGAGCAGTTCTTC. As protein: CASSGYRSSYNEQFF.

V usage is TRBV11-2 and J usage is TRBJ2-5, with a possible D match to TRBD2 (5 bases). The V end lost 4 bases, the J end lost 5 bases, and 17 bases lay between the germline ends. This CDR3 is built from 15 residues. Germline V lookup: CDR1 SGHAT, CDR2 FQNNGV. The CDR3 protein is CASSSAPGMRETQYF. The CDR3 coding sequence is TGTGCCAGCAGCTCCGCGCCGGGGATGAGGGAGACCCAGTACTTC.

V usage is TRBV10-2 and J usage is TRBJ1-5, with TRBD1 as a possible D gene (6 bases). CDR1 and CDR2 from the germline V gene are WSHSY and SAAADI. V was cut by 2 bases and J by 2 bases, with 10 bases left in between. This CDR3 is 15 amino acids long. CDR3 in amino acids: CASSEVQGRNQPQHF. The CDR3 DNA follows: TGCGCCAGCAGTGAGGTACAGGGTCGCAATCAGCCCCAGCATTTT.

V gene TRBV7-2 combines with J gene TRBJ2-7; 9 positions match TRBD1. The CDR3 consists of 14 residues. V lost 4 bases and J lost 3; bases outside the gene matches: 4. Per germline, CDR1 SGHTA and CDR2 FQGNSA. CDR3 region: CASSSQTGGYEQYF. Here the CDR3 DNA reads TGTGCCAGCAGCTCGCAGACAGGGGGCTACGAGCAGTACTTC.

V is TRBV7-9 and J is TRBJ1-1, with D unclear. The CDR3 contains 13 residues. Germline lookup yields CDR1 SEHNR and CDR2 FQNEAQ (reference sequence). The V end lost 3 bases, the J end lost 0 bases, and 5 bases lay between the germline ends. CDR3 region: CASSFQVNTEAFF. The CDR3, as DNA: TGTGCCAGCAGCTTCCAGGTGAACACTGAAGCTTTCTTT.

This clone was counted a few times. The chain has TRBV5-1 and TRBJ2-1; the match to TRBD1 covers 10 bases. The CDR3 has 17 amino acids. V lost 3 bases to trimming and J lost 6 bases; unmatched junction nucleotides: 12. CDR1 and CDR2 (germline): SGHRS, YFSETQ. This CDR3 is CASSWGTGAPQANEQFF. DNA of the CDR3: TGCGCCAGCAGCTGGGGGACAGGGGCCCCCCAGGCCAATGAGCAGTTCTTC.

V usage is TRBV7-2 and J usage is TRBJ2-5, with a weak D call TRBD2 (5 bases). This CDR3 contains 14 residues. Trimming removed 0 bases at V and 0 bases at J, with 5 bases between. The germline V gene encodes CDR1 SGHTA and CDR2 FQGNSA. The chain's CDR3 is CASSLAGNQETQYF. CDR3 sequence (DNA): TGTGCCAGCAGCTTAGCCGGGAACCAAGAGACCCAGTACTTC. The variable domain in full, completed from reference TRBV7-2 and TRBJ2-5, reads GAGVSQSPSNKVTEKGKDVELRCDPISGHTALYWYRQSLGQGLEFLIYFQGNSAPDKSGLPSDRFSAERTGGSVSTLTIQRTQQEDSAVYLCASSLAGNQETQYFGPGTRLLVL.